This is a list of T cell receptor beta chains from one sample in a study of OX40 agonist ivuxolimab in advanced cancers. The data were produced by immunoSEQ multiplex PCR, yet TCRdb's version contains in-frame clones alone and is incomplete. The repertoire holds tens of thousands of clones, with roughly 90% as singletons. Sequenced here: CD4+ or CD8+ T cells sorted from blood, sampled in a trial of the OX40 agonist ivuxolimab. The receptors come from an adult with an advanced solid tumor such as melanoma, head and neck, liver or kidney cancer. Each CDR3 is given with its conserved first and last residue. The order of the fields is D gene, V gene, clone size, J gene, CDR3 protein, CDR3 DNA. D genes are given only for firm matches. Clone size is shown for a subset of rows, as once, few, many or a class of expanded clone.

D gene: NA
V gene: TRBV28
clone size: NA
J gene: TRBJ2-1
CDR3 protein: CASSLPGWDEQFF
CDR3 DNA: TGTGCCAGCAGTCTCCCGGGGTGGGATGAGCAGTTCTTC

D gene: NA
V gene: TRBV9
clone size: NA
J gene: TRBJ2-4
CDR3 protein: CASSVGAKNIQYF
CDR3 DNA: TGTGCCAGCAGCGTAGGGGCCAAAAACATTCAGTACTTC

D gene: NA
V gene: TRBV29-1
clone size: NA
J gene: TRBJ2-1
CDR3 protein: CSVGVYNEQFF
CDR3 DNA: TGCAGCGTAGGGGTTTACAATGAGCAGTTCTTC

D gene: TRBD1
V gene: TRBV6-5
clone size: NA
J gene: TRBJ2-5
CDR3 protein: CASRDSTGLRETQYF
CDR3 DNA: TGTGCCAGCAGAGATTCGACAGGGTTGCGAGAGACCCAGTACTTC

D gene: NA
V gene: TRBV11-1
clone size: NA
J gene: TRBJ2-2
CDR3 protein: CASSLVVVGDTGELFF
CDR3 DNA: TGTGCCAGCAGCTTAGTTGTGGTCGGCGACACCGGGGAGCTGTTTTTT

D gene: NA
V gene: TRBV7-2
clone size: NA
J gene: TRBJ2-3
CDR3 protein: CASSSQQAVQGDTQYF
CDR3 DNA: TGTGCCAGCAGCTCCCAACAGGCGGTTCAAGGAGATACGCAGTATTTT

D gene: NA
V gene: TRBV7-3
clone size: few
J gene: TRBJ1-4
CDR3 protein: CASSLRAGAGEKLFF
CDR3 DNA: TGTGCCAGCAGCTTGCGAGCCGGAGCAGGGGAAAAACTGTTTTTT

D gene: NA
V gene: TRBV10-2
clone size: NA
J gene: TRBJ2-2
CDR3 protein: CASSGGRTNTGELFF
CDR3 DNA: TGCGCCAGCAGTGGTGGGAGGACGAACACCGGGGAGCTGTTTTTT

D gene: NA
V gene: TRBV6-1
clone size: NA
J gene: TRBJ2-7
CDR3 protein: CASSVEGPYEQYF
CDR3 DNA: TGTGCCAGCAGTGTGGAGGGTCCCTACGAGCAGTACTTC

D gene: NA
V gene: TRBV4-3
clone size: NA
J gene: TRBJ1-2
CDR3 protein: CASSLTGRGNYGYTF
CDR3 DNA: TGCGCCAGCAGCCTCACCGGAAGGGGTAACTATGGCTACACCTTC

D gene: TRBD2
V gene: TRBV7-2
clone size: NA
J gene: TRBJ2-5
CDR3 protein: CASSSGGALQETQYF
CDR3 DNA: TGTGCCAGCAGTTCCGGGGGGGCACTTCAAGAGACCCAGTACTTC

D gene: NA
V gene: TRBV18
clone size: NA
J gene: TRBJ1-2
CDR3 protein: CASSPNGQCGYTF
CDR3 DNA: TGTGCCAGCTCACCAAACGGGCAGTGTGGCTACACCTTC

D gene: NA
V gene: TRBV7-3
clone size: NA
J gene: TRBJ2-1
CDR3 protein: CASSLWGIDNEQFF
CDR3 DNA: TGTGCCAGCAGCTTATGGGGGATTGACAATGAGCAGTTCTTC

D gene: NA
V gene: TRBV28
clone size: NA
J gene: TRBJ2-2
CDR3 protein: CASKFLLNTGELFF
CDR3 DNA: TGTGCCAGCAAGTTCTTATTGAACACCGGGGAGCTGTTTTTT

D gene: TRBD1
V gene: TRBV18
clone size: NA
J gene: TRBJ1-1
CDR3 protein: CASSRTGNTEAFF
CDR3 DNA: TGTGCCAGCTCACGGACAGGAAACACTGAAGCTTTCTTT

D gene: NA
V gene: TRBV29-1
clone size: NA
J gene: TRBJ2-5
CDR3 protein: CSVEDWFVASQETQYF
CDR3 DNA: TGCAGCGTTGAAGATTGGTTCGTGGCTAGTCAAGAGACCCAGTACTTC

D gene: TRBD1
V gene: TRBV7-9
clone size: NA
J gene: TRBJ2-1
CDR3 protein: CASSLGTGFDEQFF
CDR3 DNA: TGTGCCAGCAGCTTAGGGACAGGGTTCGATGAGCAGTTCTTC

D gene: TRBD1
V gene: TRBV6-6
clone size: once
J gene: TRBJ1-2
CDR3 protein: CASTMGQNYGYTF
CDR3 DNA: TGTGCCAGCACCATGGGACAGAACTATGGCTACACCTTC

D gene: NA
V gene: TRBV30
clone size: once
J gene: TRBJ2-7
CDR3 protein: CAWSAQTGREQYF
CDR3 DNA: TGTGCCTGGAGTGCACAAACAGGGCGAGAGCAGTACTTC

D gene: NA
V gene: TRBV2
clone size: NA
J gene: TRBJ2-4
CDR3 protein: CASSGWQGNIQYF
CDR3 DNA: TGTGCCAGCAGTGGATGGCAGGGAAACATTCAGTACTTC

D gene: NA
V gene: TRBV7-6
clone size: NA
J gene: TRBJ2-3
CDR3 protein: CASSLGGSGRSTDTQYF
CDR3 DNA: TGTGCCAGCAGTCTAGGAGGCTCGGGACGTAGCACAGATACGCAGTATTTT

D gene: TRBD2
V gene: TRBV28
clone size: NA
J gene: TRBJ2-1
CDR3 protein: CASRIAGGRYNEQFF
CDR3 DNA: TGTGCCAGCAGAATAGCGGGAGGGAGGTACAATGAGCAGTTCTTC

D gene: TRBD2
V gene: TRBV5-4
clone size: NA
J gene: TRBJ2-2
CDR3 protein: CASSAGTRGPGELFF
CDR3 DNA: TGTGCCAGCAGCGCCGGGACTAGAGGTCCCGGGGAGCTGTTTTTT

D gene: NA
V gene: TRBV5-6
clone size: NA
J gene: TRBJ2-3
CDR3 protein: CASSLGGTAVSQYF
CDR3 DNA: TGTGCCAGCAGCTTGGGCGGGACAGCCGTATCGCAGTATTTT

D gene: NA
V gene: TRBV28
clone size: NA
J gene: TRBJ1-2
CDR3 protein: CAIKLGDYGYTF
CDR3 DNA: TGTGCCATCAAACTGGGGGACTATGGCTACACCTTC

D gene: NA
V gene: TRBV27
clone size: NA
J gene: TRBJ2-1
CDR3 protein: CASSFNRVLGYNEQFF
CDR3 DNA: TGTGCCAGCAGTTTCAACAGGGTCCTCGGGTACAATGAGCAGTTCTTC

D gene: TRBD1
V gene: TRBV7-2
clone size: once
J gene: TRBJ2-7
CDR3 protein: CASRQPGQGSWQYF
CDR3 DNA: TGTGCCAGCAGACAACCGGGACAGGGGAGTTGGCAGTACTTC

D gene: TRBD1
V gene: TRBV15
clone size: once
J gene: TRBJ2-7
CDR3 protein: CATRGMTGAGSSYEQYF
CDR3 DNA: TGTGCCACGAGGGGGATGACAGGGGCAGGAAGCTCCTACGAGCAGTACTTC

D gene: TRBD2
V gene: TRBV6-4
clone size: NA
J gene: TRBJ2-1
CDR3 protein: CASSARTSGNPNEQFF
CDR3 DNA: TGTGCCAGCAGTGCCCGGACTAGCGGGAATCCCAATGAGCAGTTCTTC

D gene: TRBD1
V gene: TRBV28
clone size: NA
J gene: TRBJ1-2
CDR3 protein: CASSLEGGGRTNYGYTF
CDR3 DNA: TGTGCCAGCAGTTTGGAGGGAGGGGGCCGAACTAACTATGGCTACACCTTC

D gene: TRBD2
V gene: TRBV11-3
clone size: NA
J gene: TRBJ2-2
CDR3 protein: CASRRESAGGSNTGELFF
CDR3 DNA: TGTGCCAGCAGGAGAGAGAGTGCGGGAGGGTCGAACACCGGGGAGCTGTTTTTT

D gene: TRBD1
V gene: TRBV7-2
clone size: NA
J gene: TRBJ2-1
CDR3 protein: CASSWDRGPNEQFF
CDR3 DNA: TGTGCCAGCAGCTGGGACAGGGGGCCCAATGAGCAGTTCTTC

D gene: TRBD1
V gene: TRBV6-6
clone size: NA
J gene: TRBJ2-1
CDR3 protein: CASSTGTGDYNEQFF
CDR3 DNA: TGTGCCAGCAGCACAGGGACAGGAGACTACAATGAGCAGTTCTTC

D gene: TRBD1
V gene: TRBV19
clone size: NA
J gene: TRBJ1-5
CDR3 protein: CASRPPDRESQPQHF
CDR3 DNA: TGTGCCAGTAGACCGCCCGACAGGGAGAGTCAGCCCCAGCATTTT

D gene: NA
V gene: TRBV18
clone size: once
J gene: TRBJ2-3
CDR3 protein: CASSRGITDTQYF
CDR3 DNA: TGTGCCAGCTCTCGGGGTATCACAGATACGCAGTATTTT

D gene: TRBD1
V gene: TRBV7-9
clone size: NA
J gene: TRBJ1-1
CDR3 protein: CASSPLAGTGFDVRAFF
CDR3 DNA: TGTGCCAGCAGCCCTTTAGCGGGGACAGGGTTCGATGTGAGAGCTTTCTTT

D gene: NA
V gene: TRBV5-4
clone size: once
J gene: TRBJ2-5
CDR3 protein: CASSGKGGTETQYF
CDR3 DNA: TGTGCCAGCAGCGGGAAAGGCGGGACAGAGACCCAGTACTTC

D gene: NA
V gene: TRBV4-3
clone size: once
J gene: TRBJ2-6
CDR3 protein: CASSQAQASNGANVLTF
CDR3 DNA: TGCGCCAGCAGCCAGGCCCAGGCCTCGAATGGGGCCAACGTCCTGACTTTC

D gene: NA
V gene: TRBV28
clone size: NA
J gene: TRBJ1-6
CDR3 protein: CASNFGQGNSPLHF
CDR3 DNA: TGTGCCAGCAATTTTGGGCAGGGCAACTCACCCCTCCACTTT

D gene: NA
V gene: TRBV5-1
clone size: NA
J gene: TRBJ2-7
CDR3 protein: CASSLMDRTYEQYF
CDR3 DNA: TGCGCCAGCAGCTTAATGGACAGAACCTACGAGCAGTACTTC

D gene: NA
V gene: TRBV6-6
clone size: NA
J gene: TRBJ2-1
CDR3 protein: CASSSHTGAPNEQFF
CDR3 DNA: TGTGCCAGCAGTAGCCACACGGGAGCCCCTAATGAGCAGTTCTTC

D gene: TRBD1
V gene: TRBV19
clone size: NA
J gene: TRBJ2-5
CDR3 protein: CASSIRGRRETQYF
CDR3 DNA: TGTGCCAGTAGTATAAGGGGGCGGCGGGAGACCCAGTACTTC

D gene: TRBD2
V gene: TRBV7-2
clone size: NA
J gene: TRBJ2-5
CDR3 protein: CASSSSGGVQLETQYF
CDR3 DNA: TGTGCCAGCAGCTCCTCGGGGGGGGTCCAATTAGAGACCCAGTACTTC

D gene: NA
V gene: TRBV2
clone size: NA
J gene: TRBJ2-7
CDR3 protein: CASSVGMAPYEQYF
CDR3 DNA: TGTGCCAGCAGTGTAGGGATGGCCCCCTACGAGCAGTACTTC

D gene: NA
V gene: TRBV28
clone size: NA
J gene: TRBJ2-7
CDR3 protein: CAVRQGHYEQYF
CDR3 DNA: TGTGCCGTTCGCCAGGGGCACTACGAGCAGTACTTC

D gene: NA
V gene: TRBV7-2
clone size: medium-sized
J gene: TRBJ2-3
CDR3 protein: CASSPTRGTQYF
CDR3 DNA: TGTGCCAGCAGCCCGACGAGGGGTACGCAGTATTTT